This T cell receptor (beta chain) was obtained from a study of vaccination effects on CD4 cells after COVID-19. Repertoires were generated with immunoSEQ multiplex PCR, while TCRdb's copy carries only in-frame clones and drops some. The sample holds approximately 54,000 clones, around 75% seen once. ViraFEST expansion of antigen-specific CD4+ T cells with viral peptide pools preceded sequencing. Subsequent to a culture period of around eleven days, CD4+ T cells were isolated. Testing of the vaccine recipients showed negative nucleocapsid antibodies and no prior SARS-CoV-2 infection. This CDR3 region has 16 residues. From germline, CDR1 is SEHNR and CDR2 FQNEAQ (reference sequence). The V gene end was trimmed by 5 bases and the J gene end by 6 bases; junction bases not matched to a gene: 9. A remark on this clone: Its cognate antigen is unknown.

This TCR was recovered from a human donor who received a COVID-19 vaccine. The genes are TRBV7-9 and TRBJ1-6; 8 nucleotides align to TRBD1. The sample here was CD4+ T cells from PBMCs cultured with HCoV-229E spike peptides, taken before COVID-19 vaccination. CDR3 sequence reads: CASSHIPGGSNSPLHF. The CDR3 nucleotides are TGTGCCAGCAGCCATATCCCAGGGGGCTCTAATTCACCCCTCCACTTT.